The rows below give T cell receptor beta chains drawn from one sample of a study of technical replicates of blood from a handful of donors. Sequenced by immunoSEQ multiplex PCR; TCRdb stores in-frame clones only, minus some. The table includes approximately 75,000 clones, approximately 96% detected once. The specimen was T cells isolated from PBMCs. The receptors here all came from a human donor in good health. The CDR3 runs from the conserved cysteine through the conserved F or W. The order of the fields is clone size, J gene, V gene, D gene, CDR3 protein, CDR3 DNA. The D gene is left open where the match is weak. Size is omitted from some rows. Given values are once, few, many or a class for expanded clones.

-,TRBJ2-7,TRBV6-1,-,CASSGQLGEQYF,TGTGCCAGCAGTGGCCAACTAGGTGAGCAGTACTTC
once,TRBJ2-5,TRBV28,TRBD2,CASSYVRLAGQETQYF,TGTGCCAGCAGTTACGTAAGACTAGCGGGCCAAGAGACCCAGTACTTC
-,TRBJ1-5,TRBV28,-,CASSLQGNQPQHF,TGTGCCAGCAGTTTACAGGGCAATCAGCCCCAGCATTTT
once,TRBJ2-7,TRBV6-5,-,CASSYTREPSYEQYF,TGTGCCAGCAGTTATACGAGGGAGCCCTCCTACGAGCAGTACTTC
-,TRBJ1-4,TRBV19,TRBD1,CASSPRDRGLDEKLFF,TGTGCCAGTAGTCCCCGGGACAGGGGTTTGGATGAAAAACTGTTTTTT
once,TRBJ2-1,TRBV2,TRBD2,CASIKAGEQFF,TGTGCCAGCATCAAAGCGGGAGAGCAGTTCTTC
-,TRBJ1-2,TRBV10-3,TRBD1,CAISELRMTGENNGYTF,TGTGCCATCAGTGAACTTCGTATGACAGGGGAAAATAATGGCTACACCTTC
-,TRBJ2-3,TRBV6-5,TRBD2,CASSFNGLAGADTQYF,TGTGCCAGCAGTTTTAACGGACTAGCGGGCGCAGATACGCAGTATTTT
few,TRBJ2-1,TRBV7-3,TRBD2,CASSSLRAGVGNEQFF,TGTGCCAGCAGCTCCCTGAGGGCGGGAGTAGGGAATGAGCAGTTCTTC
-,TRBJ1-2,TRBV28,-,CASSRGREILYGYTF,TGTGCCAGCAGTCGCGGACGGGAGATTTTGTATGGCTACACCTTC
-,TRBJ2-7,TRBV9,-,CASSARPGESSYEQYF,TGTGCCAGCAGCGCGAGACCAGGGGAGAGCTCCTACGAGCAGTACTTC
-,TRBJ1-5,TRBV28,-,CASSLRYQPQHF,TGTGCCAGCAGCCTCCGGTACCAGCCCCAGCATTTT
-,TRBJ1-1,TRBV4-3,-,CASSQDLGSTEAFF,TGCGCCAGCAGCCAAGATTTGGGGAGTACTGAAGCTTTCTTT
-,TRBJ2-5,TRBV11-3,TRBD1,CASMRTGRETQYF,TGTGCCAGCATGAGGACAGGACGAGAGACCCAGTACTTC
-,TRBJ2-7,TRBV5-1,-,CASSYRDKSYEQYF,TGCGCCAGCAGCTACCGGGACAAATCCTACGAGCAGTACTTC
-,TRBJ1-2,TRBV6-1,-,CASTGTDNYGYTF,TGTGCCAGCACCGGGACTGATAACTATGGCTACACCTTC
-,TRBJ1-4,TRBV6-5,TRBD1,CASMTGGNEKLFF,TGTGCCAGCATGACAGGGGGTAATGAAAAACTGTTTTTT
-,TRBJ1-2,TRBV7-2,TRBD1,CASSPGTGAYGYTF,TGTGCCAGCAGCCCCGGGACAGGGGCCTATGGCTACACCTTC
-,TRBJ1-5,TRBV5-1,-,CASSLEGRFNQPQHF,TGCGCCAGCAGCTTGGAAGGCAGGTTCAATCAGCCCCAGCATTTT
-,TRBJ2-7,TRBV30,-,CAWSAGAAYEQYF,TGTGCCTGGAGTGCGGGAGCAGCCTACGAGCAGTACTTC
-,TRBJ1-5,TRBV2,-,CASSDETGNWPQHF,TGTGCCAGCAGCGATGAAACAGGGAATTGGCCCCAGCATTTT
-,TRBJ2-7,TRBV9,TRBD1,CASSATGTGGYEQYF,TGTGCCAGCAGCGCTACCGGGACAGGGGGCTACGAGCAGTACTTC
once,TRBJ2-5,TRBV2,-,CATEGGETQYF,TGTGCCACCGAGGGGGGGGAGACCCAGTACTTC
-,TRBJ2-3,TRBV10-1,TRBD1,CAPRTGEKGDTQYF,TGCGCCCCGCGGACAGGGGAAAAGGGAGATACGCAGTATTTT
-,TRBJ1-4,TRBV10-1,-,CASSERPGSTNEKLFF,TGCGCCAGCAGTGAGAGACCGGGATCAACTAATGAAAAACTGTTTTTT
-,TRBJ1-5,TRBV2,TRBD1,CASSKTGNNQPQHF,TGTGCCAGCAGTAAGACAGGGAACAATCAGCCCCAGCATTTT
-,TRBJ2-7,TRBV7-3,TRBD2,CASSLRGGLEQYF,TGTGCCAGCAGCTTACGGGGGGGCCTCGAGCAGTACTTC
-,TRBJ1-1,TRBV19,-,CASSIGGPGTEAFF,TGTGCCAGTAGTATCGGGGGTCCTGGGACTGAAGCTTTCTTT
-,TRBJ1-1,TRBV7-2,TRBD1,CASSPDRGGTEAFF,TGTGCCAGCAGCCCGGACAGGGGAGGCACTGAAGCTTTCTTT
-,TRBJ2-7,TRBV28,TRBD1,CASRQPGQGKYEQYF,TGTGCCAGCAGGCAACCGGGACAGGGTAAATACGAGCAGTACTTC
once,TRBJ2-5,TRBV6-5,TRBD1,CASSYFLGQGGETQYF,TGTGCCAGCAGTTACTTTCTCGGACAGGGTGGAGAGACCCAGTACTTC
-,TRBJ2-5,TRBV11-3,TRBD1,CASSLLQGEETQYF,TGTGCCAGCAGCTTACTCCAGGGGGAAGAGACCCAGTACTTC
-,TRBJ2-3,TRBV5-6,TRBD2,CASSIAGATDTQYF,TGTGCCAGCAGTATAGCGGGAGCTACAGATACGCAGTATTTT
-,TRBJ2-2,TRBV4-2,TRBD2,CASSQVAGAPNTGELFF,TGTGCCAGCAGCCAAGTAGCGGGAGCCCCGAACACCGGGGAGCTGTTTTTT
-,TRBJ2-3,TRBV19,-,CASSIGSGDTQYF,TGTGCCAGTAGTATAGGATCTGGCGATACGCAGTATTTT
-,TRBJ2-5,TRBV5-1,-,CASSPMVAVRGRETQYF,TGCGCCAGCAGCCCCATGGTAGCGGTGAGGGGTAGGGAGACCCAGTACTTC
-,TRBJ1-1,TRBV15,TRBD1,CATSRGRDRGTNTEAFF,TGTGCCACCAGCAGAGGTAGGGACAGGGGGACGAACACTGAAGCTTTCTTT